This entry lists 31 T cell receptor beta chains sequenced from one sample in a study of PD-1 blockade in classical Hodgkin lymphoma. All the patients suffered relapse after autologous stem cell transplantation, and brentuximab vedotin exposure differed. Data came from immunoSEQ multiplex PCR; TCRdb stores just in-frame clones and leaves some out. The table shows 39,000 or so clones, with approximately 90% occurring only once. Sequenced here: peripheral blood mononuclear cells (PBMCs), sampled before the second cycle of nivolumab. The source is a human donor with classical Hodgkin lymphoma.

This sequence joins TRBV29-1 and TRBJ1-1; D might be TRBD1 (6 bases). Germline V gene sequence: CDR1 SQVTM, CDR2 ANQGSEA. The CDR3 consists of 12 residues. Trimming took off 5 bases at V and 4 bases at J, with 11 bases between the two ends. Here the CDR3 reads CSVKGVGTEAFF. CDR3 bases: TGCAGCGTTAAGGGGGTAGGCACTGAAGCTTTCTTT.

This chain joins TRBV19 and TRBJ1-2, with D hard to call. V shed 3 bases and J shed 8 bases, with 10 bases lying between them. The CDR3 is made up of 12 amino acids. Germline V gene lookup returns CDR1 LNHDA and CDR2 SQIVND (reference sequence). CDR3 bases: TGTGCCAGTAGTATCGGCTCCCCAGGCTACACCTTC. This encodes CASSIGSPGYTF.

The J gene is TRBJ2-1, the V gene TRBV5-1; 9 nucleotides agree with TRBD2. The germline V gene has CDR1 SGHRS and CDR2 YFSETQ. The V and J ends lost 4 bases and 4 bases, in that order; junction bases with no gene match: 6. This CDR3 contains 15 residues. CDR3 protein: CASSPVAGAYNEQFF. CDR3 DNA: TGCGCCAGCAGCCCTGTAGCGGGGGCTTACAATGAGCAGTTCTTC. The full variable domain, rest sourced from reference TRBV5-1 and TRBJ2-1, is KAGVTQTPRYLIKTRGQQVTLSCSPISGHRSVSWYQQTPGQGLQFLFEYFSETQRNKGNFPGRFSGRQFSNSRSEMNVSTLELGDSALYLCASSPVAGAYNEQFFGPGTRLTVL.

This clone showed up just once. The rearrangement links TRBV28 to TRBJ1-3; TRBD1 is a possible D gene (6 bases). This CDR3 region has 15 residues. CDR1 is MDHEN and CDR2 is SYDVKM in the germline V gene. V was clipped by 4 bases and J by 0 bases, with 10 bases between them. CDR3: CASSSSQGSGNTIYF. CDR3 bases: TGTGCCAGCAGTTCCTCACAGGGCTCTGGAAACACCATATATTTT.

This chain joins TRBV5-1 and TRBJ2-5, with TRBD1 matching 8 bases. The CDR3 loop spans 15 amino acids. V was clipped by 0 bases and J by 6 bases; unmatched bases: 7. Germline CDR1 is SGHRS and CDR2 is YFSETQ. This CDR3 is CASSLVADRGQTQYF. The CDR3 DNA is TGCGCCAGCAGCTTGGTTGCCGACAGGGGTCAGACCCAGTACTTC.

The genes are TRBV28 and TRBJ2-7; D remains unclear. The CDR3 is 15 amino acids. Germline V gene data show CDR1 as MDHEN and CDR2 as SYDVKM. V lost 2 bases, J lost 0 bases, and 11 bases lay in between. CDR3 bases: TGTGCCAGCAGTTTAGTTTGGCGCACCTCCTACGAGCAGTACTTC. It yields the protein CASSLVWRTSYEQYF.

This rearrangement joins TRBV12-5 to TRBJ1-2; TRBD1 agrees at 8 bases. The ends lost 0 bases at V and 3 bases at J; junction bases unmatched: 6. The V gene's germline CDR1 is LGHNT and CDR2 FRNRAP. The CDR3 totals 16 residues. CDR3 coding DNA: TGTGCTAGTGGTTTGGTAGCAGGGGGCTATCACTATGGCTACACCTTC. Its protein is CASGLVAGGYHYGYTF.

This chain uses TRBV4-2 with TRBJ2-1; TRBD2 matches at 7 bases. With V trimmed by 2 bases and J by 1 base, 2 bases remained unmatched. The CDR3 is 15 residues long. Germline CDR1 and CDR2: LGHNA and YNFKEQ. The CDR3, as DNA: TGTGCCAGCAGCCAACCTAGCGGATCCTACAATGAGCAGTTCTTC. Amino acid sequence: CASSQPSGSYNEQFF.

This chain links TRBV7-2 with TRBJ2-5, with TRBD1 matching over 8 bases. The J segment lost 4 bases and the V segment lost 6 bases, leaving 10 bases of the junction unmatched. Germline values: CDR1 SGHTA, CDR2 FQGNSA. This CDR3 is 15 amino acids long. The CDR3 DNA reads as TGTGCCAGCAGTTCCGGCAGGGGGCGCGTAGAGACCCAGTACTTC. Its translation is CASSSGRGRVETQYF.

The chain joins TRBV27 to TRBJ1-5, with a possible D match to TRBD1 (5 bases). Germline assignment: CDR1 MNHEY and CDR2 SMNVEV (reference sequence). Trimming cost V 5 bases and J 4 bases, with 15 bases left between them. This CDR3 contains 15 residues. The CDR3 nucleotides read TGTGCCAGCAGTCCGAGGCTTAGGGGAAATCAGCCCCAGCATTTT. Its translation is CASSPRLRGNQPQHF.

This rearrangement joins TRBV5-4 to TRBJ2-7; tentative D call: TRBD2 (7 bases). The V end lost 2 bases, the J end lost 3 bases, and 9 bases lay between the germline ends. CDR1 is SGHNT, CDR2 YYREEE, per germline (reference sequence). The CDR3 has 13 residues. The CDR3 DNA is TGTGCCAGCAGCTTAGGGGGGGTCTACGAGCAGTACTTC. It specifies CASSLGGVYEQYF.

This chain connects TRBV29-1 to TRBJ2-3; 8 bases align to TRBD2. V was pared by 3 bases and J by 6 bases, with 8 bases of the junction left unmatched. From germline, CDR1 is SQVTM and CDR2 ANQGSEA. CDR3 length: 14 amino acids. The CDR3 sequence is CSVDGREGWDTQYF. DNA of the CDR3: TGCAGCGTTGATGGACGGGAGGGATGGGATACGCAGTATTTT.

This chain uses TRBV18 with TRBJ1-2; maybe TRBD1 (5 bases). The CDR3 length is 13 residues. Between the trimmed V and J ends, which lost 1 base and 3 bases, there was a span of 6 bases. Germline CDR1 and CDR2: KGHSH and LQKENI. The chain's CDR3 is CASSPRRDYGYTF. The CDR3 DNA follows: TGTGCCAGCTCACCACGCAGGGACTATGGCTACACCTTC.

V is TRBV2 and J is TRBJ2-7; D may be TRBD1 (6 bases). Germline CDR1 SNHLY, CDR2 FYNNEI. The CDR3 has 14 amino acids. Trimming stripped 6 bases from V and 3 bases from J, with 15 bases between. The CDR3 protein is CASSEFQTGYEQYF. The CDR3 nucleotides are TGTGCCAGCAGCGAATTTCAGACAGGCTACGAGCAGTACTTC.

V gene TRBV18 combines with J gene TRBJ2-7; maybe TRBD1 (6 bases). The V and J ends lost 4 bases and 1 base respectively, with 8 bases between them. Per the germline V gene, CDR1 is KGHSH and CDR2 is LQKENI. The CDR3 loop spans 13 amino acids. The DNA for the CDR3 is TGTGCCAGCTCACTCCAGGGGTCCTACGAGCAGTACTTC. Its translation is CASSLQGSYEQYF.

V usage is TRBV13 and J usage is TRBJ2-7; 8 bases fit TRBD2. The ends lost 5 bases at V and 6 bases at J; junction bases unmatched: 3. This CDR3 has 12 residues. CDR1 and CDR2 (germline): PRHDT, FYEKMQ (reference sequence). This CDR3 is CASSPGGVEQYF. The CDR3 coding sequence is TGTGCCAGCAGCCCGGGAGGGGTCGAGCAGTACTTC.

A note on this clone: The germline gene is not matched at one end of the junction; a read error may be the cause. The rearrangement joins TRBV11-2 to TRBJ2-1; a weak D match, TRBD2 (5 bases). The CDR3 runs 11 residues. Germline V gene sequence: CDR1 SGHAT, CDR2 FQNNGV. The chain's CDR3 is CASRLGEGQFF. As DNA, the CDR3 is TGTGCCAGCCGCTTAGGTGAGGGGCAGTTCTTC.

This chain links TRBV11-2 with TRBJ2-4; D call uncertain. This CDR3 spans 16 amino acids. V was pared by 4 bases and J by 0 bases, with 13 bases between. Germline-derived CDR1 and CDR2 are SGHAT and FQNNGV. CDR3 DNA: TGTGCCAGCAGCTCCCACCGGGCCCTAGCCAAAAACATTCAGTACTTC. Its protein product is CASSSHRALAKNIQYF.

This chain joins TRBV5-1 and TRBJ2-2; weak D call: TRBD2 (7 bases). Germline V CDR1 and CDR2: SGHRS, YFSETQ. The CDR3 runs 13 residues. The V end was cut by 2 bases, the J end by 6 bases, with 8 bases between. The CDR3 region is CASSLGGAGELFF. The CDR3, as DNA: TGCGCCAGCAGCTTAGGGGGGGCCGGGGAGCTGTTTTTT.

In nucleotides, the CDR3 is TGTGCCAGCAGCCCAGGACCCGGCGGCGCAGATACGCAGTATTTT. Its protein is CASSPGPGGADTQYF. The J gene is TRBJ2-3, the V gene TRBV7-3; D unclear. This CDR3 region has 15 residues. V was shortened by 5 bases and J by 4 bases, with 16 bases between the two germline ends. Per germline, CDR1 SGHTA and CDR2 FQGTGA. Combining the CDR3 with reference TRBV7-3 and TRBJ2-3 gives the whole variable domain GAGVSQTPSNKVTEKGKYVELRCDPISGHTALYWYRQSLGQGPEFLIYFQGTGAADDSGLPNDRFFAVRPEGSVSTLKIQRTERGDSAVYLCASSPGPGGADTQYFGPGTRLTVL.

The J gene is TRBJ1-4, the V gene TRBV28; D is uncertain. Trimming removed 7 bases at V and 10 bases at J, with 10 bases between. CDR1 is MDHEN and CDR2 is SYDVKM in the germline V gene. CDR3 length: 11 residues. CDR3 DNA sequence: TGTGCCAGCAAAGGGCCCCGAAAACTGTTTTTT. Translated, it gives CASKGPRKLFF.

CDR3 DNA sequence: TGTGCCAGCAGCTTAGCGTTAGGGGGGCCCGTATTAGTTGAGGAATTAGAGACCCAGTACTTC. Translation: CASSLALGGPVLVEELETQYF. V and J are TRBV7-6 and TRBJ2-5; D may correspond to TRBD1 or TRBD2 (6 bases each). CDR1 SGHVS and CDR2 FNYEAQ come from the germline V gene. The CDR3 runs 21 residues. The V end was cut by 0 bases, the J end by 4 bases, with 30 bases between.

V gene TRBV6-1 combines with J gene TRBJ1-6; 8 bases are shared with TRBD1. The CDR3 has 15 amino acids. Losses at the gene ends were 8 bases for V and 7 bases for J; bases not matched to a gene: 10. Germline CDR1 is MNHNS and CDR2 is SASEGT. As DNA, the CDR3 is TGTGCCAGCGTCCTGACAGGGGCGCAGAATTCACCCCTCCACTTT. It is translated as CASVLTGAQNSPLHF.

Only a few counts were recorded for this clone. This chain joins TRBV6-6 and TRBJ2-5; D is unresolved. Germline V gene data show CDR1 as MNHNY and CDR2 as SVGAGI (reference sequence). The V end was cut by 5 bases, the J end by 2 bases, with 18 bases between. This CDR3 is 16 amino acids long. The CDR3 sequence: CASSVSSVRLQETQYF. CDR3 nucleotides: TGTGCCAGCAGTGTTAGCTCGGTTCGGCTTCAAGAGACCCAGTACTTC.

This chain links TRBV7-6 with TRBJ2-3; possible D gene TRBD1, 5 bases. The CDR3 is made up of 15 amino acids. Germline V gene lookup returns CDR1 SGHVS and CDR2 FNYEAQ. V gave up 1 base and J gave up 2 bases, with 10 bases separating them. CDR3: CASSLVGPPTDTQYF. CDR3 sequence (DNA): TGTGCCAGCAGCTTAGTGGGGCCCCCCACAGATACGCAGTATTTT.

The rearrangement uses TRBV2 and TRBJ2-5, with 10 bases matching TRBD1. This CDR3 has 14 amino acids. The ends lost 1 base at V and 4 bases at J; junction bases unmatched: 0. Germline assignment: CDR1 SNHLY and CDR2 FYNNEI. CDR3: CASSEGDRGETQYF. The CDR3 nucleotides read TGTGCCAGCAGTGAAGGGGACAGGGGAGAGACCCAGTACTTC. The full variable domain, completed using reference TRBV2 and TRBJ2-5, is EPEVTQTPSHQVTQMGQEVILRCVPISNHLYFYWYRQILGQKVEFLVSFYNNEISEKSEIFDDQFSVERPDGSNFTLKIRSTKLEDSAMYFCASSEGDRGETQYFGPGTRLLVL.

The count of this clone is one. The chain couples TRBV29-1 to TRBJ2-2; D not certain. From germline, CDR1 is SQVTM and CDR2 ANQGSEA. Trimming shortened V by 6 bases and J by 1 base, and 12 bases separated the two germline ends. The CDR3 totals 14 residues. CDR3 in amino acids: CSVATDWNTGELFF. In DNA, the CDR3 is TGCAGCGTCGCAACAGATTGGAACACCGGGGAGCTGTTTTTT.

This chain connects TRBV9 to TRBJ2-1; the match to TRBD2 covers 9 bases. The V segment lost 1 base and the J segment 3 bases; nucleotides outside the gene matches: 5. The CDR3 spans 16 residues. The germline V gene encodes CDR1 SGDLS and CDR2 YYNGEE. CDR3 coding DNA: TGTGCCAGCAGCGTAATGGTAGCGGGGGACTACAATGAGCAGTTCTTC. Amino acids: CASSVMVAGDYNEQFF.

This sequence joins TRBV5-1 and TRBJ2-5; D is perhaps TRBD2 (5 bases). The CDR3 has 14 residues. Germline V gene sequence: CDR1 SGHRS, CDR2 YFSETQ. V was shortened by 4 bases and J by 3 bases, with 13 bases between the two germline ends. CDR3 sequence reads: CASSPLAFEETQYF. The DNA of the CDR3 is TGCGCCAGCAGCCCCTTAGCGTTCGAAGAGACCCAGTACTTC.

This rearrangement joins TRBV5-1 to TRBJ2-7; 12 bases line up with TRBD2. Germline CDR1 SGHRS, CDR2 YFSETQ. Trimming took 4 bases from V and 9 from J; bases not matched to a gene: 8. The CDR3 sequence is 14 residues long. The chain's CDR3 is CASSPRTSGEGQYF. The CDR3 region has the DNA TGCGCCAGCAGCCCCCGGACTAGCGGGGAAGGGCAGTACTTC.

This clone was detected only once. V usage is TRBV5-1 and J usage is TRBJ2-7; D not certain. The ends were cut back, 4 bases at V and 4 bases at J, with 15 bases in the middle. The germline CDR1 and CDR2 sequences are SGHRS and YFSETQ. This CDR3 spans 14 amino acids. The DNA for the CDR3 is TGCGCCAGCAGCGGGCACGGCCCCGGGTACGAGCAGTACTTC. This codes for CASSGHGPGYEQYF. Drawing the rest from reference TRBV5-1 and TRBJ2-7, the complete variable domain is KAGVTQTPRYLIKTRGQQVTLSCSPISGHRSVSWYQQTPGQGLQFLFEYFSETQRNKGNFPGRFSGRQFSNSRSEMNVSTLELGDSALYLCASSGHGPGYEQYFGPGTRLTVT.